This record looks at one TCR beta chain sequence and its context. Additional DNA sequences in this sample encode the identical CDR3. CDR1 and CDR2 (germline): SGHRS, YFSETQ. The CDR3 contains 14 residues. The junction had 2 bases not matched to a gene; V was cut back by 0 bases and J by 5 bases. The data were taken from a study of blood T cell repertoires in COVID-19. At the level of the study: Some COVID-19 samples were acute and others convalescent; all came from the United States, Italy and Spain. Sources were T cells, B-cell-depleted T cells, or PBMCs; the material itself was cDNA or gDNA.

Original methodology: Amplification of reference gene primers provided the estimated nucleated cell counts. Data came from immunoSEQ multiplex PCR; TCRdb stores just in-frame clones and leaves some out. The DNA gave D and trimming, while V, J and clone size come from that table. The table records some 220,000 clones, about 84% of them present only once. Sequencing was done on a sample of peripheral blood. The chain couples TRBV5-1 to TRBJ2-5; TRBD1 agrees at 9 bases. The receptor was isolated from a human donor in a cohort sampled during active COVID-19. The CDR3 here is CASSLDRGRETQYF. The CDR3 DNA sequence: TGCGCCAGCAGCTTGGACAGGGGGCGGGAGACCCAGTACTTC.